The 20 T cell receptor beta chains listed next were all sequenced from one sample in a study of cytomegalovirus exposure and HLA in healthy donors. The primer mix had 60 Vbeta and 13 Jbeta primers. Clones were sequenced by immunoSEQ multiplex PCR, and TCRdb holds only the in-frame ones, with some missing. This table has around 150,000 clones, 60% to 80% appearing once. Material for sequencing was PBMCs. The receptors come from a male donor in good health and CMV-seronegative.

DNA of the CDR3: TGCGCCAGCAGCCACTGGGGGACAGGCTCTAACTATGGCTACACCTTC. This sequence encodes CASSHWGTGSNYGYTF. The chain carries TRBV4-1 and TRBJ1-2; 8 positions match TRBD1. This CDR3 has 16 residues. CDR1 MGHRA and CDR2 YSYEKL come from the germline V gene. The junction had 6 bases not matched to a gene; V was cut back by 3 bases and J by 0 bases.

This sequence joins TRBV13 and TRBJ1-2; D uncertain. The V and J ends lost 2 bases and 0 bases respectively, with 13 bases between them. The CDR3 loop spans 16 amino acids. Germline V gene data show CDR1 as PRHDT and CDR2 as FYEKMQ (reference sequence). CDR3 bases: TGTGCCAGCAGCTTATTAAGCCAACTAGCTAACTATGGCTACACCTTC. Amino acid sequence: CASSLLSQLANYGYTF.

V and J are TRBV7-3 and TRBJ2-1; 8 bases match TRBD1. From germline, CDR1 is SGHTA and CDR2 FQGTGA. The V gene end was trimmed by 4 bases and the J gene end by 7 bases; junction bases not matched to a gene: 3. The length of the CDR3 is 13 residues. The CDR3 protein is CASSSTGGNEQFF. The CDR3 bases are TGTGCCAGCAGCTCTACAGGGGGTAATGAGCAGTTCTTC. Full variable domain (remainder filled in from reference TRBV7-3 and TRBJ2-1): GAGVSQTPSNKVTEKGKYVELRCDPISGHTALYWYRQSLGQGPEFLIYFQGTGAADDSGLPNDRFFAVRPEGSVSTLKIQRTERGDSAVYLCASSSTGGNEQFFGPGTRLTVL.

The J gene is TRBJ1-5, the V gene TRBV30, with 9 nucleotides matching TRBD1. Germline V gene sequence: CDR1 GTSNPN, CDR2 SVGIG (reference sequence). This CDR3 is built from 15 residues. The V segment lost 5 bases and the J segment 0 bases; nucleotides outside the gene matches: 5. The DNA for the CDR3 is TGTGCCTGGTCGGGACAGGGTTATAGCAATCAGCCCCAGCATTTT. This encodes CAWSGQGYSNQPQHF.

This clone was detected once. This chain connects TRBV5-1 to TRBJ2-3, with 11 bases matching TRBD2. Unmatched junction bases numbered 8, after V lost 4 bases and J lost 7 bases. The germline V gene encodes CDR1 SGHRS and CDR2 YFSETQ. The CDR3 covers 15 residues. CDR3 nucleotide sequence: TGCGCCAGCAGCCCGTTAGCGGGGGGGCTCAATACGCAGTATTTT. This codes for CASSPLAGGLNTQYF.

This clone has only a few counts. The V gene is TRBV5-1, the J gene TRBJ2-2; tentatively, D is TRBD2 (5 bases). Germline loops: CDR1 SGHRS, CDR2 YFSETQ. CDR3 size: 16 residues. V lost 0 bases, J lost 3 bases, and 12 bases lay in between. CDR3 in amino acids: CASSLVGSGYTGELFF. The CDR3 DNA reads TGCGCCAGCAGCTTGGTAGGCAGCGGATACACCGGGGAGCTGTTTTTT.

In this sample, this clone turned up once. The chain employs TRBV5-1 and TRBJ2-1; D may be TRBD1 (6 bases). The V end was cut by 1 base, the J end by 9 bases, with 20 bases between. In germline, CDR1 is SGHRS, CDR2 YFSETQ. The CDR3 extends over 16 amino acids. This CDR3 is CASSLRQAPTQPEQFF. In nucleotides, the CDR3 is TGCGCCAGCAGCTTGAGACAGGCTCCCACCCAACCTGAGCAGTTCTTC.

The rearrangement joins TRBV7-9 to TRBJ2-1; a possible D gene is TRBD1 (5 bases). V lost 1 base, J lost 8 bases, and 6 bases lay in between. The CDR3 sequence is 12 residues long. Germline V gene data show CDR1 as SEHNR and CDR2 as FQNEAQ (reference sequence). CDR3 nucleotides: TGTGCCAGCAGCTTAGGGGGCTATGAGCAGTTCTTC. Translating gives CASSLGGYEQFF.

The CDR3 loop reads CASSFRGRVEAFF. The CDR3, as DNA: TGTGCCAGCAGCTTCAGGGGACGGGTTGAAGCTTTCTTT. The V gene is TRBV7-8, the J gene TRBJ1-1; possibly TRBD1 for D (6 bases). V lost 3 bases and J 7 bases, leaving 12 bases between the germline ends. The CDR3 is 13 residues long. Germline V gives CDR1 SGHVS, CDR2 FQNEAQ.

V gene TRBV7-3 combines with J gene TRBJ2-3; 11 nucleotides line up with TRBD2. This CDR3 is 15 amino acids long. J gave up 7 bases and V 2 bases, and 5 bases lay outside the gene matches. Germline V lookup: CDR1 SGHTA, CDR2 FQGTGA. CDR3 amino acids: CASSLVAGGPYTQYF. The DNA for the CDR3 is TGTGCCAGCAGCTTAGTAGCGGGGGGGCCGTATACGCAGTATTTT.

The chain recombines TRBV11-2 with TRBJ2-5; 8 bases map to TRBD2. CDR3 length equals 14 residues. CDR1 is SGHAT, CDR2 FQNNGV, per germline. J gave up 4 bases and V 5 bases, and 6 bases lay outside the gene matches. The CDR3 is CASSTGGAAETQYF. The CDR3 nucleotides read TGTGCCAGCAGCACCGGGGGGGCCGCAGAGACCCAGTACTTC.

The genes are TRBV27 and TRBJ1-5; no firm D call. The CDR3 consists of 13 residues. Trimming pared 3 bases from V and 2 bases from J, leaving 5 bases between. CDR1 MNHEY and CDR2 SMNVEV come from the germline V gene (reference sequence). In DNA, the CDR3 is TGTGCCAGCAGTTTCTCCCGCAATCAGCCCCAGCATTTT. Translating it yields CASSFSRNQPQHF.

The rearrangement links TRBV6-6 to TRBJ2-3; 10 positions agree with TRBD1. This CDR3 contains 14 residues. CDR1 is MNHNY and CDR2 is SVGAGI in the germline V gene (reference sequence). With V trimmed by 3 bases and J by 5 bases, 2 bases remained unmatched. This CDR3 reads CASSYGTGVDTQYF. CDR3 DNA: TGTGCCAGCAGTTATGGGACAGGGGTAGATACGCAGTATTTT.

V usage is TRBV14 and J usage is TRBJ1-6; D possibly corresponds to TRBD1 (6 bases). CDR1 and CDR2 (germline): SGHDN, FVKESK. The V end was cut by 3 bases, the J end by 10 bases, with 10 bases between. This CDR3 is 13 amino acids long. CDR3 amino acids: CASSQAGVSPLHF. The DNA for the CDR3 is TGTGCCAGCAGCCAGGCAGGGGTCTCACCCCTCCACTTT.

The chain carries TRBV5-8 and TRBJ2-2, with 8 bases identical to TRBD1. The CDR3 is made up of 15 amino acids. V shed 6 bases and J 4 bases; nucleotides not matched to a gene: 8. CDR1 and CDR2 from the germline V gene are SGHTS and YDEGEE. The CDR3: CASKRQGLATGELFF. DNA for the CDR3: TGTGCCAGCAAACGACAGGGGCTCGCCACCGGGGAGCTGTTTTTT. The complete variable domain, with remaining parts taken from reference TRBV5-8 and TRBJ2-2, reads EAGVTQSPTHLIKTRGQQATLRCSPISGHTSVYWYQQALGLGLQFLLWYDEGEERNRGNFPPRFSGRQFPNYSSELNVNALELEDSALYLCASKRQGLATGELFFGEGSRLTVL.

The chain couples TRBV28 to TRBJ1-2; D remains unclear. Germline CDR1 MDHEN, CDR2 SYDVKM. This CDR3 region has 13 residues. The V and J ends lost 4 bases and 6 bases respectively, with 12 bases between them. CDR3 in amino acids: CASSSSVPHGYTF. DNA for the CDR3: TGTGCCAGCAGTTCTTCAGTCCCCCATGGCTACACCTTC.

This clone appeared a single time. The J gene is TRBJ1-1, the V gene TRBV5-8, with 8 bases fitting TRBD1. This CDR3 is built from 15 residues. V lost 5 bases and J lost 5; bases outside the gene matches: 11. The V gene's germline CDR1 is SGHTS and CDR2 YDEGEE. CDR3 sequence: CASSYRQGRGTEAFF. CDR3 sequence (DNA): TGTGCCAGCAGTTATAGACAGGGGCGAGGGACTGAAGCTTTCTTT.

This clone was picked up one time. This chain joins TRBV9 and TRBJ1-5; D not certain. Germline-derived CDR1 and CDR2 are SGDLS and YYNGEE. There are 14 residues in the CDR3. Deletions cut 0 bases from V and 2 bases from J, with 6 bases between. The CDR3 DNA is TGTGCCAGCAGCGTAGCGGGTGGCAATCAGCCCCAGCATTTT. This encodes CASSVAGGNQPQHF.

The V call is TRBV2, the J call TRBJ2-2; 7 bases agree with TRBD1. Germline V lookup: CDR1 SNHLY, CDR2 FYNNEI. The ends lost 2 bases at V and 6 bases at J; junction bases unmatched: 0. There are 13 residues in the CDR3. CDR3 protein: CASSEQGAGELFF. The CDR3 DNA follows: TGTGCCAGCAGTGAACAGGGGGCCGGGGAGCTGTTTTTT.

This chain connects TRBV7-8 to TRBJ2-2, with 10 positions matching TRBD1. This CDR3 is 14 amino acids long. The V and J ends lost 0 bases and 11 bases, in that order; junction bases with no gene match: 3. The germline V gene encodes CDR1 SGHVS and CDR2 FQNEAQ. Here the CDR3 reads CASSLAGTGVELFF. Here the CDR3 DNA reads TGTGCCAGCAGCTTAGCCGGGACAGGGGTTGAGCTGTTTTTT.